Following are 25 T cell receptor beta chains from one sample sequenced in a study of CD8+CD57+ T cells in acquired aplastic anemia. Using genomic DNA as the template, TCR beta VDJ and CDR3 profiling was carried out. A single record per CDR3 protein comes from TCRdb applying MiXCR to the reads. The repertoire holds roughly 40,000 distinct CDR3 sequences, with 68% as singletons. Specimen: sorted CD4+, CD8+, or CD8+CD57+ T cells (not recorded which) from PBMCs. Receptors were obtained from a human donor in good health, serving as a control.

This clonotype was counted ten times or more. The chain couples TRBV5-6 to TRBJ1-1, with D possibly TRBD1 on 5 matching bases. Trimming took off 7 bases at V and 2 bases at J, with 9 bases between the two ends. Germline lookup yields CDR1 SGHDT and CDR2 YYEEEE. The CDR3 length is 12 residues. CDR3: CASGQGNTEAFF. DNA of the CDR3: TGTGCCAGCGGGCAGGGAAACACTGAAGCTTTCTTT.

The V call is TRBV24-1, the J call TRBJ2-1; 7 bases are shared with TRBD2. There are 12 residues in the CDR3. Germline CDR1 KGHDR, CDR2 SFDVKD. The V gene end was trimmed by 11 bases and the J gene end by 3 bases; junction bases not matched to a gene: 3. The CDR3 coding sequence is TGTGCCATCAGCGGGGACTACAATGAGCAGTTCTTC. Translating gives CAISGDYNEQFF.

The chain is built from TRBV6-1 and TRBJ2-7, with D tentatively TRBD1 or TRBD2 (6 bases each). V gave up 7 bases and J gave up 9 bases, with 22 bases separating them. The CDR3 totals 14 residues. Germline CDR1 and CDR2: MNHNS and SASEGT. The CDR3: CASKVTVGGAGQYF. CDR3 coding DNA: TGTGCCAGCAAGGTTACCGTGGGGGGCGCGGGGCAGTACTTC.

Notes on this clonotype: Mismatch with germline at one junction end may stem from a read error. The chain has TRBV30 and TRBJ1-2, with D perhaps TRBD1 (5 bases). Germline CDR1 reads GTSNPN; CDR2 reads SVGIG (reference sequence). The CDR3 totals 13 residues. The CDR3 is CARSVRGLSGYTF. The CDR3 nucleotides read TGTGCCCGGAGCGTAAGGGGACTTTCTGGCTACACCTTC.

The count of this clonotype is one. This chain's CDR3 is CASSLGGYEQYV. Written as DNA, the CDR3 is TGTGCCAGCAGCTTGGGTGGATACGAGCAGTACGTC. V is TRBV5-6 and J is TRBJ2-7; no definite D call. Germline values: CDR1 SGHDT, CDR2 YYEEEE. The CDR3 covers 12 residues. The V and J ends lost 0 bases and 4 bases respectively, with 5 bases between them.

This chain uses TRBV19 with TRBJ2-7; 10 bases are shared with TRBD1. J lost 0 bases, V lost 3 bases, and 2 bases had no gene match. Germline lookup yields CDR1 LNHDA and CDR2 SQIVND (reference sequence). The CDR3 sequence is 15 residues long. CDR3 nucleotides: TGTGCCAGTAGTATGGGACAGGGGTCCTCCTACGAGCAGTACTTC. This encodes CASSMGQGSSYEQYF.

The chain combines TRBV20-1 with TRBJ1-3; no firm D call. Looked up from germline, CDR1 is DFQATT and CDR2 is SNEGSKA (reference sequence). Trimming took off 0 bases at V and 4 bases at J, with 4 bases between the two ends. The CDR3 is 12 amino acids. The chain's CDR3 is CSARENGNTIYF. CDR3 nucleotides: TGCAGTGCTAGAGAGAACGGAAACACCATATATTTT.

This chain joins TRBV2 and TRBJ1-1; possibly TRBD1 for D (6 bases). The V gene lost 6 bases and the J gene lost 4 bases, with 15 bases spanning the gap. Germline V lookup: CDR1 SNHLY, CDR2 FYNNEI. CDR3 length: 14 residues. The CDR3 region is CASRGGAVGTEAFF. The CDR3 DNA sequence: TGTGCCAGCAGGGGGGGGGCCGTGGGCACTGAAGCTTTCTTT.

The chain recombines TRBV15 with TRBJ1-5, with 8 bases that match TRBD1. Losses at the gene ends were 5 bases for V and 6 bases for J; bases not matched to a gene: 9. The CDR3 contains 15 residues. Germline V gene lookup returns CDR1 LNHNV and CDR2 YYDKDF (reference sequence). The CDR3 DNA reads as TGTGCCACCAGCTCAACAGGGGGAAGTGGTCAGCCCCAGCATTTT. It specifies CATSSTGGSGQPQHF.

This rearrangement joins TRBV15 to TRBJ2-1, with D uncertain. The CDR3 spans 13 residues. In germline, CDR1 is LNHNV, CDR2 YYDKDF (reference sequence). Trimming took off 0 bases at V and 10 bases at J, with 10 bases between the two ends. CDR3 residues: CATSRDGQLEQFF. The CDR3 nucleotides read TGTGCCACCAGCAGAGATGGGCAGCTAGAGCAGTTCTTC.

This clonotype was recorded many times. The chain links TRBV11-2 to TRBJ1-6; D perhaps matches TRBD1 (6 bases). This CDR3 contains 14 residues. Germline V gene lookup returns CDR1 SGHAT and CDR2 FQNNGV. The V and J ends lost 5 bases and 11 bases respectively, with 16 bases between them. CDR3 sequence (DNA): TGTGCCAGCAGCGCTCGGTTATGGGACACACCCCTCCACTTT. Encoded protein: CASSARLWDTPLHF.

The chain carries TRBV10-1 and TRBJ2-1; 12 bases map to TRBD2. V shed 4 bases, J shed 10 bases, and the junction held 5 bases outside the gene matches. This CDR3 has 14 residues. Germline V gives CDR1 WNHNN, CDR2 SYGVQD (reference sequence). The CDR3 region has the DNA TGCGCCAGCAGTGCGCTAGCGGGAGGGGGCGAGCAGTTCTTC. It specifies CASSALAGGGEQFF.

In its sample, this clonotype was seen a few times. This rearrangement joins TRBV2 to TRBJ1-2; D unclear. The CDR3 extends over 12 amino acids. V was shortened by 6 bases and J by 8 bases, with 13 bases between the two germline ends. Germline-derived CDR1 and CDR2 are SNHLY and FYNNEI. In DNA, the CDR3 is TGTGCCAGCAGCCAGTCATCAAGAGGCTACACCTTC. Encoded protein: CASSQSSRGYTF.

Many counts were recorded for this clonotype. The rearrangement joins TRBV28 to TRBJ2-7; possible D gene TRBD1, 5 bases. CDR3 length: 14 residues. Per germline, CDR1 MDHEN and CDR2 SYDVKM. The germline V and J ends were trimmed by 2 bases and 4 bases, with 12 bases remaining between them. This CDR3 reads CASSLTMTDYEQYF. CDR3 in DNA: TGTGCCAGCAGTTTAACCATGACAGATTACGAGCAGTACTTC.

Ten or more counts support this clonotype. This chain connects TRBV5-4 to TRBJ2-1; 9 nucleotides line up with TRBD1. After removal of 3 bases from V and 9 bases from J, the junction contained 4 bases not matched to a gene. This CDR3 is built from 13 residues. Germline lookup yields CDR1 SGHNT and CDR2 YYREEE (reference sequence). The CDR3 region is CASSSTGGAEQFF. In nucleotides, the CDR3 is TGTGCCAGCAGCTCCACAGGGGGCGCTGAGCAGTTCTTC. Supplemented by reference TRBV5-4 and TRBJ2-1, the full variable domain reads ETGVTQSPTHLIKTRGQQVTLRCSSQSGHNTVSWYQQALGQGPQFIFQYYREEENGRGNFPPRFSGLQFPNYSSELNVNALELDDSALYLCASSSTGGAEQFFGPGTRLTVL.

This clonotype was observed a few times. The V call is TRBV7-2, the J call TRBJ2-7; D gene unclear. This CDR3 spans 13 amino acids. Germline V lookup: CDR1 SGHTA, CDR2 FQGNSA. Trimming removed 5 bases from V and 4 bases from J, with 12 bases in between. CDR3 coding DNA: TGTGCCAGCAGCCCTTCGACCTTTTACGAGCAGTACTTC. Translated, it gives CASSPSTFYEQYF.

On this clonotype: A read error is likely, as this CDR3 ends without the conserved phenylalanine or tryptophan. V gene TRBV29-1 combines with J gene TRBJ2-5; the D is unclear. CDR1 is SQVTM, CDR2 ANQGSEA, per germline. Between the trimmed V and J ends, which lost 7 bases and 1 base, there was a span of 7 bases. The CDR3 totals 11 residues. The CDR3 DNA reads TGCAGCGGGGAAACCCAAGAGACCCAGTACCTC. Translating it yields CSGETQETQYL.

The chain couples TRBV5-6 to TRBJ1-5; possibly TRBD1 for D (5 bases). Per germline, CDR1 SGHDT and CDR2 YYEEEE. V dropped 3 bases and J dropped 0 bases, with 13 bases sitting between them. The CDR3 spans 16 residues. This CDR3 reads CASSSPGTDSNQPQHF. In DNA, the CDR3 is TGTGCCAGCAGCTCACCCGGGACGGATAGCAATCAGCCCCAGCATTTT.

The chain uses TRBV7-3 and TRBJ2-7, with D unresolved. Germline V gene sequence: CDR1 SGHTA, CDR2 FQGTGA. Trimming stripped 4 bases from V and 7 bases from J, with 8 bases between. CDR3 length: 11 amino acids. The DNA of the CDR3 is TGTGCCAGCAGCTCGTCTAGGGAGCAGTACTTC. Translated, it gives CASSSSREQYF.

The chain links TRBV10-3 to TRBJ2-7; 9 bases are shared with TRBD1. CDR1 and CDR2 from the germline V gene are ENHRY and SYGVKD. This CDR3 region has 14 residues. The V gene end was trimmed by 11 bases and the J gene end by 0 bases; junction bases not matched to a gene: 8. The CDR3 sequence: CAATGGQGSYEQYF. The CDR3 DNA is TGTGCCGCTACCGGGGGACAGGGCTCCTACGAGCAGTACTTC.

The chain links TRBV9 to TRBJ2-2; 10 bases line up with TRBD1. J was trimmed by 7 bases and V by 3 bases; bases with no gene match: 9. The germline V gene encodes CDR1 SGDLS and CDR2 YYNGEE. The CDR3 covers 16 residues. The CDR3 DNA reads TGTGCCAGCAGCGGGACAGGGGGGGCTGAGAACGGGGAGCTGTTTTTT. Residues: CASSGTGGAENGELFF.

The sample holds a few counts of this clonotype. The chain has TRBV19 and TRBJ2-2; no firm D call. The germline V gene encodes CDR1 LNHDA and CDR2 SQIVND (reference sequence). The CDR3 extends over 15 amino acids. With 4 bases removed from V and 7 bases from J, the gap between germline ends came to 16 bases. The DNA for the CDR3 is TGTGCCAGTAGTACCTCGTGGACGGCTGGCGGGGAGCTGTTTTTT. It is translated as CASSTSWTAGGELFF.

The chain links TRBV2 to TRBJ1-2; D gene uncertain. This CDR3 has 11 amino acids. V was clipped by 7 bases and J by 11 bases, with 14 bases between them. Per germline, CDR1 SNHLY and CDR2 FYNNEI. CDR3 coding DNA: TGTGCCAGCACTGGAAGCCACGTGTACACCTTC. This encodes CASTGSHVYTF.

The CDR3 DNA reads as TGTGCCAGCAGCTTGGAGGGGGGCAGGCGGGAGACCCAGTACTTC. It encodes CASSLEGGRRETQYF. The genes are TRBV11-1 and TRBJ2-5, with D perhaps given as TRBD1 or TRBD2 (6 bases each). CDR1 SGHAT and CDR2 FQDESV come from the germline V gene (reference sequence). Trimming removed 3 bases at V and 5 bases at J, with 16 bases between. This CDR3 is built from 15 residues.

The chain carries TRBV7-8 and TRBJ2-2, with a tentative D call TRBD2 (5 bases). This CDR3 has 15 amino acids. Trimming stripped 5 bases from V and 5 bases from J, with 15 bases between. Per the germline V gene, CDR1 is SGHVS and CDR2 is FQNEAQ. The CDR3 nucleotides are TGTGCCAGCAGCCCTAGCCAAACGGAGACCGGGGAGCTGTTTTTT. Translating gives CASSPSQTETGELFF. The full variable domain, in which reference TRBV7-8 and TRBJ2-2 provide the parts outside the CDR3, is GAGVSQSPRYKVAKRGQDVALRCDPISGHVSLFWYQQALGQGPEFLTYFQNEAQLDKSGLPSDRFFAERPEGSVSTLKIQRTQQEDSAVYLCASSPSQTETGELFFGEGSRLTVL.